A selection of T cell receptor beta chains follows, all from one sample in a study of blood T cell repertoires in COVID-19. Some clones are missing from TCRdb's copy, which holds only in-frame ones; the method was immunoSEQ multiplex PCR. The sample lists 490,000 or so clones; over 75% were seen once. Input material: PBMCs or T cells enriched from blood (not recorded which). These receptors came from a woman in her 40s who had recovered from COVID-19. CDR3s include the opening cysteine and the closing phenylalanine or tryptophan. Each record gives: D gene, J gene, V gene, clone size, CDR3 DNA, CDR3 protein. The D gene is left open where the match is weak. Some rows have no size entry. The others give once, few or many, or a class for an expanded clone.

.,TRBJ2-3,TRBV4-3,.,TGCGCCAGCAGCCGAAAAGGCGGTGACTACACAGATACGCAGTATTTT,CASSRKGGDYTDTQYF
.,TRBJ2-3,TRBV7-6,.,TGTGCCAGCAGCCTTCCAGGGGCAGATACGCAGTATTTT,CASSLPGADTQYF
.,TRBJ1-2,TRBV7-2,.,TGTGCCAGCAGCGCAGCCACGACAATGCTTAACTATGGCTACACCTTC,CASSAATTMLNYGYTF
.,TRBJ2-1,TRBV9,once,TGTGCCAGCAGCGTAGGGGGCCACAATGAGCAGTTCTTC,CASSVGGHNEQFF
TRBD2,TRBJ2-2,TRBV4-3,.,TGCGCCAGCAGCCAAGGCCTAGCGGGAGTCACCGGGGAGCTGTTTTTT,CASSQGLAGVTGELFF
TRBD1,TRBJ1-2,TRBV19,.,TGTGCCAGTAGTGCAGGACAGGTGCGGGGCTACACCTTC,CASSAGQVRGYTF
TRBD1,TRBJ1-6,TRBV18,.,TGTGCCAGCTCACCAGTTTACGCCGGGACAGTAGGCGCCTATAATTCACCCCTCCACTTT,CASSPVYAGTVGAYNSPLHF
.,TRBJ2-1,TRBV24-1,.,TGTGCCACCGGAGGGCAAGGCAATGAGCAGTTCTTC,CATGGQGNEQFF
TRBD2,TRBJ2-3,TRBV4-3,.,TGCGCCAGCAGCCCCCGGACTAGCTTCCTCACAGATACGCAGTATTTT,CASSPRTSFLTDTQYF
.,TRBJ1-1,TRBV19,.,TGTGCCAGTAGTAAAGGACAGTCCAACACTGAAGCTTTCTTT,CASSKGQSNTEAFF
TRBD1,TRBJ1-6,TRBV28,once,TGTGCCAGCAGTCGAGAGGGGGCGAATGATTCACCCCTCCACTTT,CASSREGANDSPLHF
.,TRBJ1-5,TRBV7-9,.,TGTGCCAGCAGCTTAGATGCAGGGCGGCAGCCCCAGCATTTT,CASSLDAGRQPQHF
TRBD1,TRBJ1-3,TRBV11-2,.,TGTGCCAGCAGCTTAGAAGGTGTAGGGGGCTTTGGAAACACCATATATTTT,CASSLEGVGGFGNTIYF
TRBD2,TRBJ2-3,TRBV10-1,.,TGCGCCAGCAGTGAGTCCCCCGCCGCCGCTAGCGGGAGACGAAATACGCAGTATTTT,CASSESPAAASGRRNTQYF
TRBD2,TRBJ2-7,TRBV11-3,.,TGTGCCAGCAGCCTCTGGGAGGGCTTGGAGTACGAGCAGTACTTC,CASSLWEGLEYEQYF
TRBD2,TRBJ2-1,TRBV24-1,.,TGTGCCGCCGGGACTAGTGAGTACAATGAGCAGTTCTTC,CAAGTSEYNEQFF
.,TRBJ1-1,TRBV19,.,TGTGCCAGTAGTATAGATCTCCCAGGGATGAACACTGAAGCTTTCTTT,CASSIDLPGMNTEAFF
.,TRBJ1-1,TRBV4-2,.,TGTGCCAGCAGCCAAGATGGACAGTTCCCTTTGGACACTGAAGCTTTCTTT,CASSQDGQFPLDTEAFF
.,TRBJ2-1,TRBV3-1/TRBV3-2,.,TGTGCCAGCAGCCTCTCACTAGTAGGTGAGCAGTTCTTC,CASSLSLVGEQFF